Presented here are 25 T cell receptor beta chains from one specimen sequenced in a study of blood T cell repertoires in COVID-19. Sequencing was performed with immunoSEQ multiplex PCR; in TCRdb, only in-frame clones are kept and a portion is missing. The sample carries more than 300,000 clones, about 87% recorded once. The sequencing input was peripheral blood. The receptors originated from a woman under 40 with COVID-19, enrolled during active disease.

The gene calls are TRBV6-5 and TRBJ1-2; tentatively, D is TRBD1 (5 bases). Trimming cost V 2 bases and J 2 bases, with 9 bases left between them. The CDR3 covers 14 residues. The germline V gene encodes CDR1 MNHEY and CDR2 SVGAGI. The CDR3 nucleotides read TGTGCCAGCAGTTACGCACCAGGGAACTATGGCTACACCTTC. Protein sequence: CASSYAPGNYGYTF.

V usage is TRBV11-1 and J usage is TRBJ1-2, with 8 nucleotides matching TRBD1. The junction had 8 bases not matched to a gene; V was cut back by 3 bases and J by 5 bases. The germline gives CDR1 SGHAT, CDR2 FQDESV (reference sequence). The CDR3 has 15 residues. The CDR3 protein is CASSLGQAAGYGYTF. CDR3 DNA: TGTGCCAGCAGCTTGGGACAGGCGGCGGGGTATGGCTACACCTTC.

This rearrangement joins TRBV4-1 to TRBJ2-3; 11 bases align to TRBD2. Germline values: CDR1 MGHRA, CDR2 YSYEKL. The CDR3 has 16 residues. Trimming removed 4 bases from V and 3 bases from J; junction bases left unmatched: 6. CDR3 protein: CASSLSSGRATDTQYF. The CDR3 nucleotides are TGCGCCAGCAGCCTAAGTAGCGGGAGGGCAACAGATACGCAGTATTTT.

J is TRBJ1-1 and V is TRBV27, with 7 bases fitting TRBD1. Germline-derived CDR1 and CDR2 are MNHEY and SMNVEV (reference sequence). This CDR3 comprises 16 residues. Trimming cost V 1 base and J 0 bases; bases outside gene matches: 5. The CDR3 region has the DNA TGTGCCAGCAGTTTATTGGGGACAGCCATGAACACTGAAGCTTTCTTT. Protein sequence: CASSLLGTAMNTEAFF.

This CDR3 is CASSGPGVRGGREADTQYF. CDR3 coding DNA: TGTGCCAGCAGTGGGCCCGGAGTTCGTGGCGGGAGGGAAGCAGATACGCAGTATTTT. The rearrangement links TRBV2 to TRBJ2-3, with 9 bases aligning to TRBD2. From germline, CDR1 is SNHLY and CDR2 FYNNEI. The ends lost 4 bases at V and 4 bases at J; junction bases unmatched: 18. The length of the CDR3 is 19 residues.

Notes on this clone: Other DNA variants within this sample encode the same CDR3. The chain has TRBV29-1 and TRBJ2-7; D gene unclear. The V end was cut by 4 bases, the J end by 0 bases, with 7 bases between. There are 12 residues in the CDR3. The germline CDR1 and CDR2 sequences are SQVTM and ANQGSEA. CDR3 protein: CSVAPSSYEQYF. The CDR3 bases are TGCAGCGTTGCGCCGAGCTCCTACGAGCAGTACTTC.

Comments on this clone: Distinct nucleotide sequences in the sample also encode this CDR3. This chain connects TRBV24-1 to TRBJ2-7; the D gene is possibly TRBD2 (6 bases). The CDR3 is made up of 11 amino acids. Trimming took off 5 bases at V and 7 bases at J, with 8 bases between the two ends. CDR1 is KGHDR, CDR2 SFDVKD, per germline. The CDR3 spells CATSVGGEQYF. CDR3 nucleotides: TGTGCCACCAGTGTGGGGGGAGAGCAGTACTTC.

The rearrangement joins TRBV2 to TRBJ2-2; no clear D. The CDR3 consists of 14 residues. The germline V gene encodes CDR1 SNHLY and CDR2 FYNNEI. The V end lost 2 bases, the J end lost 1 base, and 5 bases lay between the germline ends. The CDR3 bases are TGTGCCAGCAGTGAAAGACAGAACACCGGGGAGCTGTTTTTT. It codes for CASSERQNTGELFF. Variable domain in full (rest from reference TRBV2 and TRBJ2-2): EPEVTQTPSHQVTQMGQEVILRCVPISNHLYFYWYRQILGQKVEFLVSFYNNEISEKSEIFDDQFSVERPDGSNFTLKIRSTKLEDSAMYFCASSERQNTGELFFGEGSRLTVL.

The chain joins TRBV5-1 to TRBJ2-1; TRBD2 agrees at 12 bases. J gave up 7 bases and V 10 bases, and 9 bases lay outside the gene matches. CDR3 length equals 14 residues. CDR1 is SGHRS and CDR2 is YFSETQ in the germline V gene. DNA of the CDR3: TGCGCCCCACCGACTAGCGGGAGAAAGAATGAGCAGTTCTTC. Protein sequence: CAPPTSGRKNEQFF.

V is TRBV4-3 and J is TRBJ1-2, with 8 bases lining up with TRBD1. From germline, CDR1 is LGHNA and CDR2 YSLEER. V trimming: 3 bases; J trimming: 1 base; junction bases outside the gene matches: 7. The length of the CDR3 is 16 residues. The CDR3 DNA reads TGCGCCAGCAGCCACCGGGGACAGGAACGTAACTATGGCTACACCTTC. Translated: CASSHRGQERNYGYTF.

This chain uses TRBV20-1 with TRBJ2-7, with 9 nucleotides matching TRBD2. Trimming cost V 3 bases and J 3 bases; bases outside gene matches: 3. Germline V gene lookup returns CDR1 DFQATT and CDR2 SNEGSKA (reference sequence). This CDR3 spans 13 amino acids. The CDR3 loop is CSASRSGSYEQYF. The CDR3 nucleotides are TGCAGTGCTAGTCGTAGCGGGAGCTACGAGCAGTACTTC.

The rearrangement uses TRBV15 and TRBJ2-7; 13 bases match TRBD2. Trimming cost V 1 base and J 3 bases; bases outside gene matches: 0. CDR1 and CDR2 (germline): LNHNV, YYDKDF (reference sequence). The CDR3 sequence is 15 residues long. Here the CDR3 DNA reads TGTGCCACCAGCAGAGGACTAGCGGGAGGCTACGAGCAGTACTTC. This gives the protein CATSRGLAGGYEQYF.

The rearrangement links TRBV5-1 to TRBJ2-2, with D perhaps matching TRBD1 (5 bases). Germline V lookup: CDR1 SGHRS, CDR2 YFSETQ. The CDR3 spans 15 residues. V was pared by 4 bases and J by 1 base, with 11 bases between. In nucleotides, the CDR3 is TGCGCCAGCAGCCCGAAGGGGATGAACACCGGGGAGCTGTTTTTT. This encodes CASSPKGMNTGELFF.

This CDR3 reads CASSWDTTNYGYTF. The DNA of the CDR3 is TGCGCCAGCAGCTGGGACACCACTAACTATGGCTACACCTTC. The gene calls are TRBV5-1 and TRBJ1-2, with D maybe TRBD1 (6 bases). Trimming left V 3 bases short and J 0 bases short, with 9 bases between. CDR1 and CDR2 from the germline V gene are SGHRS and YFSETQ. The CDR3 runs to 14 residues.

J is TRBJ2-7 and V is TRBV11-2; D is uncertain. The germline V gene encodes CDR1 SGHAT and CDR2 FQNNGV. The CDR3 extends over 14 amino acids. The V end lost 0 bases, the J end lost 2 bases, and 8 bases lay between the germline ends. CDR3 sequence reads: CASSLEQAPYEQYF. Here the CDR3 DNA reads TGTGCCAGCAGCTTAGAGCAGGCCCCCTACGAGCAGTACTTC.

V gene TRBV5-1 combines with J gene TRBJ1-1; possible D gene TRBD1, 5 bases. Germline-derived CDR1 and CDR2 are SGHRS and YFSETQ. The CDR3 totals 15 residues. Trimming pared 0 bases from V and 4 bases from J, leaving 13 bases between. For the CDR3, the DNA is TGCGCCAGCAGCTTGGAAGGGCAGGGAGGCACTGAAGCTTTCTTT. This sequence encodes CASSLEGQGGTEAFF.

A word on this clone: Other DNA sequences within the sample encode an identical CDR3. The V and J genes are TRBV5-1 and TRBJ2-1; TRBD2 aligns across 15 bases. V lost 2 bases, J lost 7 bases, and 1 base stayed unmatched. Germline lookup yields CDR1 SGHRS and CDR2 YFSETQ. The CDR3 runs to 15 residues. For the CDR3, the DNA is TGCGCCAGCAGCTTAGGACTAGCGGGAGGGAATGAGCAGTTCTTC. Translated: CASSLGLAGGNEQFF.

The V and J genes are TRBV6-5 and TRBJ2-1, with D unresolved. Germline CDR1 MNHEY, CDR2 SVGAGI. Trimming pared 6 bases from V and 2 bases from J, leaving 14 bases between. The CDR3 covers 15 residues. CDR3 nucleotides: TGTGCCAGCAGCTTCGGTCTGGGCCCCTACAATGAGCAGTTCTTC. Its protein is CASSFGLGPYNEQFF.

The chain combines TRBV6-5 with TRBJ2-7; no reliable D call. With 7 bases removed from V and 2 bases from J, the gap between germline ends came to 15 bases. The CDR3 totals 14 residues. From germline, CDR1 is MNHEY and CDR2 SVGAGI. The CDR3 DNA sequence: TGTGCCAGCAATACCGGGTCCTACCCCTACGAGCAGTACTTC. This encodes CASNTGSYPYEQYF.

V and J are TRBV14 and TRBJ1-3, with D possibly being TRBD1 (5 bases). Germline V CDR1 and CDR2: SGHDN, FVKESK. Trimming left V 4 bases short and J 6 bases short, with 16 bases between. The CDR3 runs to 15 residues. The DNA of the CDR3 is TGTGCCAGCAGCCGGCAGGGTTTTGGGGAAAACACCATATATTTT. Translation: CASSRQGFGENTIYF.

This clone was detected a few times. V is TRBV4-1 and J is TRBJ1-6; D remains unclear. V lost 0 bases and J 10 bases, leaving 7 bases between the germline ends. The CDR3 covers 13 residues. Germline V gene sequence: CDR1 MGHRA, CDR2 YSYEKL. CDR3 in amino acids: CASSQDPRSPLHF. The CDR3 region has the DNA TGCGCCAGCAGCCAAGACCCCAGATCACCCCTCCACTTT.

As for this clone: The same CDR3 can be traced to other DNA sequences in this sample. This chain joins TRBV7-2 and TRBJ2-3; D unclear. Germline-derived CDR1 and CDR2 are SGHTA and FQGNSA. Between the trimmed V and J ends, which lost 5 bases and 2 bases, there was a span of 5 bases. CDR3 length: 12 residues. The CDR3 reads CASSPSTDTQYF. DNA of the CDR3: TGTGCCAGCAGCCCTTCCACAGATACGCAGTATTTT.

The chain has TRBV6-6 and TRBJ2-7; 8 nucleotides align to TRBD1. V shed 10 bases and J 5 bases; nucleotides not matched to a gene: 7. Per the germline V gene, CDR1 is MNHNY and CDR2 is SVGAGI (reference sequence). There are 12 residues in the CDR3. The CDR3 DNA is TGTGCCACCAGGACAGGGTTCGACGAGCAGTACTTC. It specifies CATRTGFDEQYF.

The rearrangement joins TRBV28 to TRBJ2-7, with D possibly being TRBD2 (7 bases). CDR1 is MDHEN and CDR2 is SYDVKM in the germline V gene. The CDR3 extends over 16 amino acids. The V end was cut by 5 bases, the J end by 4 bases, with 21 bases between. The CDR3 reads CASSPIGGGTDYEQYF. CDR3 coding DNA: TGTGCCAGCAGTCCCATAGGGGGAGGGACCGATTACGAGCAGTACTTC.

This rearrangement joins TRBV5-6 to TRBJ2-7; 8 positions match TRBD1. J lost 2 bases, V lost 3 bases, and 4 bases had no gene match. The germline V gene has CDR1 SGHDT and CDR2 YYEEEE. CDR3 length: 14 residues. CDR3 sequence: CASSSDRGPYEQYF. CDR3 in DNA: TGTGCCAGCAGCTCCGACAGGGGACCCTACGAGCAGTACTTC.